The sequence of this T cell receptor beta chain was determined in a study of post-analysis software for immune sequencing data. About the study: Relapsing-remitting, secondary progressive and progressive-relapsing courses of multiple sclerosis were included.

Sequencing libraries made from TCR beta cDNA carried unique molecular identifiers. Each CDR3 protein gets one entry after TCRdb re-called the PCR reads with MiXCR. The sample shows about 820,000 distinct CDR3 sequences, roughly 50% of them seen only once. Findings and limits, study-wide: In multiple sclerosis, normalized Chao1 diversity was significantly below that of controls. In patients, TRBV5-6, TRBV5-1 and TRBV20-1 belonged to four or five TRBV segments found more frequently than in controls.

To note about this clonotype: Its antigen is not identified. The junction does not match germline at one end; this may be a read error.

CDR3 size: 15 residues. The germline V gene has CDR1 SGDLS and CDR2 YYNGEE. Material for sequencing was blood. The rearrangement uses TRBV9 and TRBJ2-1; the D gene is possibly TRBD2 (5 bases). This sequence was found in a girl between 10 and 17 years old with multiple sclerosis. The chain's CDR3 is CASSVDRGLYNAQFF. The CDR3 DNA sequence: TGTGCCAGCAGCGTAGATCGAGGACTTTACAATGCGCAGTTCTTC.